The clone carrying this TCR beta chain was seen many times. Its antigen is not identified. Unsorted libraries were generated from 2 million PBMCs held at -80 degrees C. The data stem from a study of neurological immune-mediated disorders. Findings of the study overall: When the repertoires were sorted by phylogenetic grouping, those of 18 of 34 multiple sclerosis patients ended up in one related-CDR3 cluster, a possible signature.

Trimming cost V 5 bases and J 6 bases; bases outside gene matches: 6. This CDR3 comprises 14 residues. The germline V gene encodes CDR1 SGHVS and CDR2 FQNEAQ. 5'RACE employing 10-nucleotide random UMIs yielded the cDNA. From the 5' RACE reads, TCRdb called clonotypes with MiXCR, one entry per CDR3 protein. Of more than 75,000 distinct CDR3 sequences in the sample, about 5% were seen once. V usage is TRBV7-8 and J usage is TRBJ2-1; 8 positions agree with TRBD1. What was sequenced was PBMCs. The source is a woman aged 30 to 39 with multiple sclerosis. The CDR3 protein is CASSPGQVGNEQFF. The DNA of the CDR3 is TGTGCCAGCAGCCCGGGACAGGTCGGCAATGAGCAGTTCTTC.